This T cell receptor (beta chain) was found in a study of blood T cell repertoires in COVID-19. Whole-study context: Samples representing acute and convalescent COVID-19 were sourced from the United States, Italy and Spain. T cells, B-cell-depleted T cells, or PBMCs supplied cDNA or gDNA.

Source study methods: Reference gene primer amplification gave estimated nucleated cell counts. Profiled with immunoSEQ multiplex PCR; TCRdb holds only in-frame clones, not every one. The DNA gave D and trimming, while V, J and clone size come from that table. The sample carries about 180,000 clones, 85% to 90% recorded once. Across roughly 25 US areas, participants ranged in age from roughly 18 to 95 years. CDR1 and CDR2 from the germline V gene are SGHRS and YFSETQ. This CDR3 has 15 amino acids. V was pared by 5 bases and J by 2 bases, with 10 bases of the junction left unmatched. The receptor comes from a woman in her 40s with acute COVID-19. The chain carries TRBV5-1 and TRBJ2-7; 7 bases are a match to TRBD1. The sample comprised PBMCs or T cells enriched from blood (not recorded which). Written as DNA, the CDR3 is TGCGCCAGCAGTTTGACAGGGTATAATGCCTACGAGCAGTACTTC. Its protein is CASSLTGYNAYEQYF.